The rows below give T cell receptor beta chains drawn from one sample of a study of T cell responses to AZD1222 COVID-19 vaccine. Clones were read by immunoSEQ multiplex PCR, and TCRdb kept only the in-frame ones, dropping some. The data contain just under 35,000 clones, around 90% of them singletons. This material consisted of peripheral blood, taken on day 0 of AZD1222 vaccination. These receptors were collected from an adult in good health. The CDR3 runs from the conserved cysteine through the conserved F or W. D genes are given only for firm matches. A row's size may be missing; if present it is once, few, many or a size class.

CDR3aa: CASSPASGEYEQYF
CDR3nt: TGCGCCAGCAGCCCAGCTAGCGGAGAGTACGAGCAGTACTTC
abundance: -
v_gene: TRBV5-1
j_gene: TRBJ2-7
d_gene: TRBD2

CDR3aa: CASSYPPGGRGSGANVLTF
CDR3nt: TGCGCCAGCAGTTACCCTCCCGGGGGTAGAGGTTCTGGGGCCAACGTCCTGACTTTC
abundance: -
v_gene: TRBV5-1
j_gene: TRBJ2-6
d_gene: -

CDR3aa: CAISDSGRAHEQYF
CDR3nt: TGTGCCATCAGTGACAGCGGGAGGGCCCACGAGCAGTACTTC
abundance: -
v_gene: TRBV10-3
j_gene: TRBJ2-7
d_gene: TRBD2

CDR3aa: CASSSNRGFQPQHF
CDR3nt: TGTGCCAGCAGCTCCAACAGGGGATTCCAGCCCCAGCATTTT
abundance: -
v_gene: TRBV7-2
j_gene: TRBJ1-5
d_gene: TRBD1

CDR3aa: CASSPTATQISYEQYF
CDR3nt: TGTGCCAGCTCACCGACCGCGACACAAATCTCCTACGAGCAGTACTTC
abundance: -
v_gene: TRBV18
j_gene: TRBJ2-7
d_gene: -

CDR3aa: CASHAGQPRNTQYF
CDR3nt: TGTGCCAGCCATGCAGGACAACCCCGGAATACGCAGTATTTT
abundance: once
v_gene: TRBV6-5
j_gene: TRBJ2-3
d_gene: -

CDR3aa: CASSDYPEKPGTQYF
CDR3nt: TGTGCCAGCAGTGACTATCCGGAGAAGCCTGGTACGCAGTATTTT
abundance: -
v_gene: TRBV6-4
j_gene: TRBJ2-3
d_gene: -

CDR3aa: CVRSGTLWGTEAFF
CDR3nt: TGTGTCAGAAGCGGGACCCTATGGGGCACTGAAGCTTTCTTT
abundance: -
v_gene: TRBV7-5
j_gene: TRBJ1-1
d_gene: -

CDR3aa: CASSYQREYYEQYF
CDR3nt: TGTGCCAGCAGTTACCAGCGGGAGTACTACGAGCAGTACTTC
abundance: -
v_gene: TRBV6-5
j_gene: TRBJ2-7
d_gene: TRBD2

CDR3aa: CASSYRGPNNEQFF
CDR3nt: TGTGCCAGCAGCTACAGGGGCCCAAACAATGAGCAGTTCTTC
abundance: -
v_gene: TRBV7-3
j_gene: TRBJ2-1
d_gene: TRBD1

CDR3aa: CASSLVREETQYF
CDR3nt: TGTGCCAGCAGCTTGGTCCGGGAAGAGACCCAGTACTTC
abundance: -
v_gene: TRBV5-5
j_gene: TRBJ2-5
d_gene: -

CDR3aa: CASSPQMAASGRSYNEQFF
CDR3nt: TGTGCCAGCTCACCACAAATGGCGGCTAGCGGGAGATCCTACAATGAGCAGTTCTTC
abundance: -
v_gene: TRBV18
j_gene: TRBJ2-1
d_gene: TRBD2

CDR3aa: CASSEAGTGGEKLFF
CDR3nt: TGTGCCAGCAGTGAAGCAGGGACAGGGGGGGAAAAACTGTTTTTT
abundance: -
v_gene: TRBV2
j_gene: TRBJ1-4
d_gene: TRBD1

CDR3aa: CASSLVAQGNSPLHF
CDR3nt: TGTGCCAGCAGCTTAGTTGCACAGGGAAATTCACCCCTCCACTTT
abundance: -
v_gene: TRBV7-3
j_gene: TRBJ1-6
d_gene: -

CDR3aa: CASSLSGHLREPWEQYF
CDR3nt: TGTGCCAGCAGTTTATCGGGGCACCTTCGTGAGCCTTGGGAGCAGTACTTC
abundance: -
v_gene: TRBV27
j_gene: TRBJ2-7
d_gene: -

CDR3aa: CATSSPLSNQPQHF
CDR3nt: TGTGCCACCAGCAGCCCGCTTAGCAATCAGCCCCAGCATTTT
abundance: -
v_gene: TRBV15
j_gene: TRBJ1-5
d_gene: -

CDR3aa: CASSHGQGQSSPLHF
CDR3nt: TGTGCCAGCAGCCATGGACAGGGCCAAAGTTCACCCCTCCACTTT
abundance: once
v_gene: TRBV3-1/TRBV3-2
j_gene: TRBJ1-6
d_gene: TRBD1

CDR3aa: CASNRGPETRAEQFF
CDR3nt: TGTGCCAGCAATCGCGGCCCCGAGACCCGGGCGGAGCAGTTCTTC
abundance: once
v_gene: TRBV7-2
j_gene: TRBJ2-1
d_gene: -

CDR3aa: CASSRGTATNEKLFF
CDR3nt: TGTGCCAGCAGCCGCGGGACAGCAACTAATGAAAAACTGTTTTTT
abundance: -
v_gene: TRBV28
j_gene: TRBJ1-4
d_gene: TRBD1

CDR3aa: CASSLGTSIGGELFF
CDR3nt: TGTGCCAGCAGCTTAGGGACTAGCATTGGCGGGGAGCTGTTTTTT
abundance: -
v_gene: TRBV7-9
j_gene: TRBJ2-2
d_gene: TRBD2

CDR3aa: CASSLAGRSTDTQYF
CDR3nt: TGTGCCAGCAGCTTAGCGGGGCGTAGCACAGATACGCAGTATTTT
abundance: -
v_gene: TRBV7-2
j_gene: TRBJ2-3
d_gene: -

CDR3aa: CASSPEPSGANVLTF
CDR3nt: TGTGCCAGCAGCCCCGAACCCTCTGGGGCCAACGTCCTGACTTTC
abundance: -
v_gene: TRBV7-2
j_gene: TRBJ2-6
d_gene: -